The present TCR beta chain was sequenced within a study of blood T cell repertoires in COVID-19. Study in general: Specimens from acute and convalescent COVID-19 originated in the United States, Italy and Spain. Sources were T cells, B-cell-depleted T cells, or PBMCs; the material itself was cDNA or gDNA.

Original methodology: From reference gene primer amplification, estimates of nucleated cell counts were derived. The repertoire was sequenced with immunoSEQ multiplex PCR; TCRdb's copy has only in-frame clones and lacks some. V and J calls and clone size are copied from that table; D and trimming were computed from the DNA. In the table there are roughly 76,000 clones, 75% of which are singletons. The length of the CDR3 is 15 residues. Germline values: CDR1 SQVTM, CDR2 ANQGSEA. The V segment lost 7 bases and the J segment 7 bases; nucleotides outside the gene matches: 14. The genes are TRBV29-1 and TRBJ1-4, with 8 positions matching TRBD1. This TCR derives from a man aged 65 to 79 with acute or convalescent COVID-19. The sequencing sample was made of peripheral blood. CDR3: CSASQGGQGIEKLFF. CDR3 sequence (DNA): TGCAGCGCGTCCCAAGGAGGACAGGGCATTGAAAAACTGTTTTTT.